This T cell receptor beta chain appears in the sequencing data of a study of shared clonotypes between healthy human individuals. Across the study: Used for every donor were three CD4 naive, three CD4 memory, two CD8 naive and one CD8 memory plate.

V shed 1 base and J 6 bases; nucleotides not matched to a gene: 6. This CDR3 region has 15 residues. The germline CDR1 and CDR2 sequences are KGHSH and LQKENI. Each donor was a Caucasian adult residing in Nashville, Tennessee. The study separated CD4+ cells into CD45RA+ naive and CD45RA-negative memory subsets. Original handling: ImmunoSEQ output lacked quality scores and full-length reads, limiting matched filtering. Only in-frame clones appear in the TCRdb table, and some are missing; sequencing was by immunoSEQ multiplex PCR. That table gives V, J and clone size, and the DNA gave D and trimming. The sample gives around 2.3 million clones, nearly 97% of which show up once; approximately 0.13% is in the top ten.

This chain uses TRBV18 with TRBJ2-4, with TRBD1 matching over 7 bases. This sequence originates from a man younger than 35 in good health. The sequencing input was naive CD4+ T cells sorted from blood. As to subset: CD45RA+ positively selected. This chain's CDR3 is CASSPQRGQGNIQYF. CDR3 DNA: TGTGCCAGCTCACCACAAAGGGGGCAGGGAAACATTCAGTACTTC.